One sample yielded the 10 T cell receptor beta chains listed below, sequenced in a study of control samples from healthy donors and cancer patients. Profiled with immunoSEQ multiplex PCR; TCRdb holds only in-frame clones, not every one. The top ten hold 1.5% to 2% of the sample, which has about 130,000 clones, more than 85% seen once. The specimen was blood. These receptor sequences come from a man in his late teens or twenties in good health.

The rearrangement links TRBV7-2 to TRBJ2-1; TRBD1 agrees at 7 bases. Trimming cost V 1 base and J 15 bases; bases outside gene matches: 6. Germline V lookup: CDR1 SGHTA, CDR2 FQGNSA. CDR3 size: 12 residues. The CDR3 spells CASSLVRGRRFF. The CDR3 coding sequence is TGTGCCAGCAGCTTAGTAAGGGGGCGCAGGTTCTTC.

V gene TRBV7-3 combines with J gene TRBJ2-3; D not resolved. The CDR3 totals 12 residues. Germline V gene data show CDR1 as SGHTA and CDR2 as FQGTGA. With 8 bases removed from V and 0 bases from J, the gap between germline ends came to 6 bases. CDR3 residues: CASSASTDTQYF. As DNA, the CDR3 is TGTGCCAGCTCCGCTAGCACAGATACGCAGTATTTT.

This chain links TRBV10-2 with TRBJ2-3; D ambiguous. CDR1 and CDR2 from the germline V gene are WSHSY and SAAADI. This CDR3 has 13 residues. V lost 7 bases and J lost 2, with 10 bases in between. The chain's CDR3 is CASIGPVTDTQYF. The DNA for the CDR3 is TGCGCCAGCATCGGGCCAGTCACAGATACGCAGTATTTT.

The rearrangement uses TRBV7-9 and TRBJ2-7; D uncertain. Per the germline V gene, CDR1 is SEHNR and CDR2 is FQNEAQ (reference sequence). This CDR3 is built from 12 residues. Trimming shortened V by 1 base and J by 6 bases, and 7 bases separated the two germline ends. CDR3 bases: TGTGCCAGCAGCTTAGGAAGGACCGAGCAGTACTTC. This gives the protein CASSLGRTEQYF.

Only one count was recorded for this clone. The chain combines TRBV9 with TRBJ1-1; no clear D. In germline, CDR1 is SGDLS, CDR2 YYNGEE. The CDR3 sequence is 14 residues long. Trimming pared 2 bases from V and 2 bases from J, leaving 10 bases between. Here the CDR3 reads CASSVGGFNTEAFF. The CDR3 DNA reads TGTGCCAGCAGCGTTGGTGGGTTTAACACTGAAGCTTTCTTT. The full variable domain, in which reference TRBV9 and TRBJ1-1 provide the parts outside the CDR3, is DSGVTQTPKHLITATGQRVTLRCSPRSGDLSVYWYQQSLDQGLQFLIQYYNGEERAKGNILERFSAQQFPDLHSELNLSSLELGDSALYFCASSVGGFNTEAFFGQGTRLTVV.

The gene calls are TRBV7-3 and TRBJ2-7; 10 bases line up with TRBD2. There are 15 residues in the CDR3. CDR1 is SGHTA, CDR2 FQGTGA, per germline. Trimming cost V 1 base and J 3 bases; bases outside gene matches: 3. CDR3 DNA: TGTGCCAGCAGCTTAATAGGGACTAGCGACTACGAGCAGTACTTC. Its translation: CASSLIGTSDYEQYF.

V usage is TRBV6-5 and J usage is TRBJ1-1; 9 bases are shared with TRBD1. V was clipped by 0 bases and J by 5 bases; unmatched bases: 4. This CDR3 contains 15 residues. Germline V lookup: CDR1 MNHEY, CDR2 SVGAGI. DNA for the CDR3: TGTGCCAGCAGTTACTCTACAGGGGGCCGGACTGAAGCTTTCTTT. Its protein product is CASSYSTGGRTEAFF.

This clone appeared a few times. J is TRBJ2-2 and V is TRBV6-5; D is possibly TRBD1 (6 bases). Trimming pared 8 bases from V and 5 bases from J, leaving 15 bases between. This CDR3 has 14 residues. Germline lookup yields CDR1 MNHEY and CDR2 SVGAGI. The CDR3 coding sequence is TGTGCCAGCTTTAGACAGGCTAAGACCGGGGAGCTGTTTTTT. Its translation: CASFRQAKTGELFF.

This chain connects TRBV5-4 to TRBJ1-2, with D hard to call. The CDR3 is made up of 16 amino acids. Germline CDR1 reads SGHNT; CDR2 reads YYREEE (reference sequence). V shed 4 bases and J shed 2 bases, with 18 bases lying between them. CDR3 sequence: CASSLRSRLVNYGYTF. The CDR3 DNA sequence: TGTGCCAGCAGCCTACGATCCCGCTTGGTGAACTATGGCTACACCTTC.

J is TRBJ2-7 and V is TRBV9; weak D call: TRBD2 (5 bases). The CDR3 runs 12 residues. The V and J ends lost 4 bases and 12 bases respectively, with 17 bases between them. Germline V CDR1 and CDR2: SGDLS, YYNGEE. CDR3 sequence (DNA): TGTGCCAGCAGCCTCGGAGGCTCTGAAATGTACTTC. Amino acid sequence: CASSLGGSEMYF.